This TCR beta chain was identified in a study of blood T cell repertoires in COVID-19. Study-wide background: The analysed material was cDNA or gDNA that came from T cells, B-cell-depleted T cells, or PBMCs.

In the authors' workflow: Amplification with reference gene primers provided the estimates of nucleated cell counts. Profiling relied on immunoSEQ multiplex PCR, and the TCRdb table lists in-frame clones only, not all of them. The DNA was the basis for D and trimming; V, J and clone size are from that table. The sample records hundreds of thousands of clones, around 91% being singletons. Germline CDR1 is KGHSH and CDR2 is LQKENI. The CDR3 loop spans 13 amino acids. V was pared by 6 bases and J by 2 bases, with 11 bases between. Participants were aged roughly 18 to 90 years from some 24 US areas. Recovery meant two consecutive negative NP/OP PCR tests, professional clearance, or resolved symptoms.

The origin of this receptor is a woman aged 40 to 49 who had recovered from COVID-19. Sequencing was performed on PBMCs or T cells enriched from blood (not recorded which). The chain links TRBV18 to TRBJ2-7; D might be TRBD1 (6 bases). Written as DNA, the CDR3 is TGTGCCAGCTCGTCTCGGGACACCTACGAGCAGTACTTC. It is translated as CASSSRDTYEQYF.